This entry lists 19 T cell receptor beta chains sequenced from one sample in a study of blood T cell repertoires in COVID-19. The table came from immunoSEQ multiplex PCR; TCRdb's copy has only in-frame clones and leaves some out. The sample shows some 5,900 clones, around 85% of them seen only once. The sample comprised peripheral blood. The origin of the receptors is a human donor in a cohort sampled during active COVID-19.

The rearrangement joins TRBV19 to TRBJ1-2; no clear D. V shed 5 bases and J shed 5 bases, with 6 bases lying between them. Germline V lookup: CDR1 LNHDA, CDR2 SQIVND (reference sequence). The CDR3 consists of 11 residues. CDR3 region: CASSDTYGYTF. CDR3 coding DNA: TGTGCCAGTAGTGACACGTATGGCTACACCTTC. The full variable domain, completed using reference TRBV19 and TRBJ1-2, is DGGITQSPKYLFRKEGQNVTLSCEQNLNHDAMYWYRQDPGQGLRLIYYSQIVNDFQKGDIAEGYSVSREKKESFPLTVTSAQKNPTAFYLCASSDTYGYTFGSGTRLTVV.

This clone was observed a handful of times. This chain uses TRBV7-6 with TRBJ1-3; tentatively, D is TRBD1 (6 bases). Per germline, CDR1 SGHVS and CDR2 FNYEAQ. This CDR3 has 16 residues. With 3 bases removed from V and 3 bases from J, the gap between germline ends came to 15 bases. CDR3 amino acids: CASSFRSGGLGNTIYF. CDR3 coding DNA: TGTGCCAGCAGCTTCCGGTCGGGGGGCCTTGGAAACACCATATATTTT.

V usage is TRBV11-2 and J usage is TRBJ2-1, with TRBD1 matching over 10 bases. The CDR3 has 15 residues. The trim removed 4 bases at V and 7 bases at J, leaving 7 bases unmatched. Germline-derived CDR1 and CDR2 are SGHAT and FQNNGV. The CDR3 bases are TGTGCCAGCAGCTCTCACGACAGGGGGCTTAATGAGCAGTTCTTC. Encoded protein: CASSSHDRGLNEQFF.

This clone appeared once. The chain carries TRBV10-2 and TRBJ1-1; unclear D gene. The germline V gene has CDR1 WSHSY and CDR2 SAAADI. CDR3 size: 13 residues. Trimming stripped 3 bases from V and 0 bases from J, with 5 bases between. CDR3 bases: TGCGCCAGCAGTGACAACTTGAACACTGAAGCTTTCTTT. Its protein is CASSDNLNTEAFF.

The chain is built from TRBV7-9 and TRBJ2-7; D is unclear. The CDR3 totals 11 residues. V was clipped by 6 bases and J by 1 base, with 4 bases between them. The V gene's germline CDR1 is SEHNR and CDR2 FQNEAQ (reference sequence). Here the CDR3 reads CASRSSYEQYF. The CDR3 DNA reads TGTGCCAGCAGATCGTCCTACGAGCAGTACTTC.

In its sample, this clone is medium-sized. The chain combines TRBV5-4 with TRBJ1-2; possible D gene TRBD1, 5 bases. Trimming shortened V by 0 bases and J by 0 bases, and 6 bases separated the two germline ends. This CDR3 contains 14 residues. CDR1 is SGHNT and CDR2 is YYREEE in the germline V gene (reference sequence). The CDR3 nucleotides are TGTGCCAGCAGCTTGGGGGGCACTAACTATGGCTACACCTTC. Encoded protein: CASSLGGTNYGYTF.

J is TRBJ1-6 and V is TRBV2; D gene unclear. Germline-derived CDR1 and CDR2 are SNHLY and FYNNEI. CDR3 length: 11 amino acids. V dropped 5 bases and J dropped 11 bases, with 7 bases sitting between them. This chain's CDR3 is CASSLNPPLHF. CDR3 bases: TGTGCCAGCAGTTTAAATCCACCCCTCCACTTT.

V gene TRBV7-2 combines with J gene TRBJ1-1; D possibly corresponds to TRBD1 (5 bases). This CDR3 has 15 residues. CDR1 SGHTA and CDR2 FQGNSA come from the germline V gene. V lost 0 bases and J lost 0, with 8 bases in between. This CDR3 is CASSLAPGVNTEAFF. As DNA, the CDR3 is TGTGCCAGCAGCTTAGCCCCGGGGGTGAACACTGAAGCTTTCTTT.

The CDR3 DNA reads as TGTGCCAGCAGCGATCAGGGGGGCCCACCCATTCAGTACTTC. Translated, it gives CASSDQGGPPIQYF. The chain employs TRBV2 and TRBJ2-4, with D perhaps matching TRBD1 (7 bases). V dropped 6 bases and J dropped 9 bases, with 18 bases sitting between them. Germline CDR1 reads SNHLY; CDR2 reads FYNNEI. The CDR3 spans 14 residues.

The V and J genes are TRBV3-1 (or the pseudogene TRBV3-2) and TRBJ2-1; 9 bases align to TRBD2. The CDR3 is made up of 16 amino acids. J was trimmed by 0 bases and V by 5 bases; bases with no gene match: 5. Germline lookup yields CDR1 LGHDT and CDR2 YNNKEL (reference sequence). CDR3 sequence: CASSTLAGFSYNEQFF. CDR3 nucleotide sequence: TGTGCCAGCAGCACCCTAGCGGGGTTCTCCTACAATGAGCAGTTCTTC.

The genes are TRBV5-6 and TRBJ2-3; TRBD1 matches at 7 bases. Germline assignment: CDR1 SGHDT and CDR2 YYEEEE. V dropped 4 bases and J dropped 14; count of bases not matched to a gene: 10. The CDR3 runs to 12 residues. The CDR3 DNA reads TGTGCCAGCAGCACCCCGACAGGGCCGAGGTATTTT. Amino acid sequence: CASSTPTGPRYF.

This sequence joins TRBV7-9 and TRBJ2-5; 10 positions match TRBD2. Germline loops: CDR1 SEHNR, CDR2 FQNEAQ (reference sequence). The length of the CDR3 is 14 residues. J lost 5 bases, V lost 5 bases, and 5 bases had no gene match. Here the CDR3 DNA reads TGTGCCAGCAGCGCTTTTAGCGGGGGGGAGACCCAGTACTTC. It yields the protein CASSAFSGGETQYF. Complete variable domain (other parts from reference TRBV7-9 and TRBJ2-5): DTGVSQNPRHKITKRGQNVTFRCDPISEHNRLYWYRQTLGQGPEFLTYFQNEAQLEKSRLLSDRFSAERPKGSFSTLEIQRTEQGDSAMYLCASSAFSGGETQYFGPGTRLLVL.

The CDR3 sequence is CASSLEGRGEKLFF. DNA for the CDR3: TGCGCCAGCAGCTTGGAGGGGCGGGGAGAAAAACTGTTTTTT. The V call is TRBV5-1, the J call TRBJ1-4, with D possibly matching TRBD1 (5 bases). This CDR3 is 14 amino acids long. V was cut by 0 bases and J by 8 bases, with 11 bases left in between. Germline V CDR1 and CDR2: SGHRS, YFSETQ.

The CDR3 protein is CATSRDRAEKRFF. The DNA for the CDR3 is TGTGCCACCAGCAGAGATAGAGCCGAGAAACGGTTCTTC. The chain links TRBV15 to TRBJ2-1, with D hard to call. V dropped 0 bases and J dropped 15 bases, with 15 bases sitting between them. Per germline, CDR1 LNHNV and CDR2 YYDKDF (reference sequence). CDR3 length equals 13 residues. The whole variable domain, remainder taken from reference TRBV15 and TRBJ2-1, is DAMVIQNPRYQVTQFGKPVTLSCSQTLNHNVMYWYQQKSSQAPKLLFHYYDKDFNNEADTPDNFQSRRPNTSFCFLDIRSPGLGDTAMYLCATSRDRAEKRFFGPGTRLTVL.

This clone was observed a few times. The chain is built from TRBV28 and TRBJ1-1; D is uncertain. The germline V gene encodes CDR1 MDHEN and CDR2 SYDVKM. The CDR3 totals 10 residues. V shed 6 bases and J shed 3 bases, with 2 bases lying between them. This chain's CDR3 is CASSYTEAFF. In DNA form, the CDR3 reads TGTGCCAGCAGCTACACTGAAGCTTTCTTT.

The V gene is TRBV29-1, the J gene TRBJ2-4, with D perhaps TRBD1 (6 bases). This CDR3 is built from 15 residues. CDR1 and CDR2 from the germline V gene are SQVTM and ANQGSEA. Trimming took 4 bases from V and 2 from J, leaving 15 bases between them. The CDR3 loop reads CSVVRQGGSKNIQYF. As DNA, the CDR3 is TGCAGCGTTGTCCGGCAAGGGGGATCCAAAAACATTCAGTACTTC. The entire variable domain, with the rest obtained from reference TRBV29-1 and TRBJ2-4, is as follows: SAVISQKPSRDICQRGTSLTIQCQVDSQVTMMFWYRQQPGQSLTLIATANQGSEATYESGFVIDKFPISRPNLTFSTLTVSNMSPEDSSIYLCSVVRQGGSKNIQYFGAGTRLSVL.

This clone occurred once. J is TRBJ2-3 and V is TRBV9; D possibly corresponds to TRBD2 (7 bases). CDR3 size: 16 residues. V gave up 1 base and J gave up 6 bases, with 18 bases separating them. Germline lookup yields CDR1 SGDLS and CDR2 YYNGEE. The DNA of the CDR3 is TGTGCCAGCAGCGTAAGGGAGGGGGGATCTGGGGATACGCAGTATTTT. It yields the protein CASSVREGGSGDTQYF.

The rearrangement links TRBV2 to TRBJ1-6; 7 bases agree with TRBD1. Looked up from germline, CDR1 is SNHLY and CDR2 is FYNNEI. The CDR3 contains 14 residues. V shed 6 bases, J shed 8 bases, and the junction held 7 bases outside the gene matches. CDR3 in amino acids: CASRDRASYSPLHF. For the CDR3, the DNA is TGTGCCAGCAGAGACAGGGCCTCGTATTCACCCCTCCACTTT. Full variable domain (outside the CDR3, taken from reference TRBV2 and TRBJ1-6): EPEVTQTPSHQVTQMGQEVILRCVPISNHLYFYWYRQILGQKVEFLVSFYNNEISEKSEIFDDQFSVERPDGSNFTLKIRSTKLEDSAMYFCASRDRASYSPLHFGNGTRLTVT.

V is TRBV27 and J is TRBJ2-7, with 9 bases aligning to TRBD1. The CDR3 consists of 14 residues. V gave up 5 bases and J gave up 6 bases; unmatched junction bases: 8. CDR1 MNHEY and CDR2 SMNVEV come from the germline V gene (reference sequence). The CDR3, as DNA: TGTGCCAGCAGTCCGGGACAGGGATTTCGCGAGCAGTACTTC. It encodes CASSPGQGFREQYF.